These 5 T cell receptor beta chains came from one sample sequenced in a study of blood T cell repertoires in COVID-19. This table comes from immunoSEQ multiplex PCR, and its TCRdb copy is limited to in-frame clones, with some not included. Of over 250,000 clones listed, about 85% are singletons. Sequencing was done on a sample of peripheral blood. The receptors come from a human donor in a cohort sampled during active COVID-19.

This chain joins TRBV27 and TRBJ2-3; 15 positions agree with TRBD2. V shed 4 bases, J shed 4 bases, and the junction held 9 bases outside the gene matches. There are 18 residues in the CDR3. The germline V gene encodes CDR1 MNHEY and CDR2 SMNVEV (reference sequence). The CDR3 here is CASSSIAGLAGGSDTQYF. CDR3 in DNA: TGTGCCAGCAGTTCTATTGCCGGACTAGCGGGAGGGTCAGATACGCAGTATTTT.

J is TRBJ2-3 and V is TRBV2, with TRBD2 as a possible D gene (6 bases). V lost 5 bases, J lost 2 bases, and 17 bases lay in between. Germline-derived CDR1 and CDR2 are SNHLY and FYNNEI. The CDR3 runs to 16 residues. The CDR3 loop is CASSPRDFQNTDTQYF. The DNA for the CDR3 is TGTGCCAGCAGTCCTCGGGACTTCCAGAACACAGATACGCAGTATTTT.

This sequence joins TRBV5-1 and TRBJ1-1; D perhaps matches TRBD1 (5 bases). CDR3 length: 17 amino acids. Trimming pared 2 bases from V and 5 bases from J, leaving 22 bases between. Looked up from germline, CDR1 is SGHRS and CDR2 is YFSETQ. The CDR3 protein is CASSFGSTGWVGTEAFF. CDR3 bases: TGCGCCAGCAGCTTTGGTTCTACAGGTTGGGTTGGGACTGAAGCTTTCTTT.

The chain uses TRBV7-8 and TRBJ2-3; D possibly corresponds to TRBD1 (5 bases). The germline V and J ends were trimmed by 6 bases and 5 bases, with 12 bases remaining between them. CDR3 length: 13 residues. Germline assignment: CDR1 SGHVS and CDR2 FQNEAQ. The CDR3 spells CASRQTAIDTQYF. The CDR3 DNA follows: TGTGCCAGCAGACAGACAGCCATAGATACGCAGTATTTT.

The genes are TRBV18 and TRBJ2-2, with 9 bases aligning to TRBD2. The V segment lost 5 bases and the J segment 1 base; nucleotides outside the gene matches: 5. CDR3 length equals 16 residues. Per germline, CDR1 KGHSH and CDR2 LQKENI. As DNA, the CDR3 is TGTGCCAGCTCAGAAAGACTAGCGGAGAACACCGGGGAGCTGTTTTTT. Translating gives CASSERLAENTGELFF. Complete variable domain (other parts from reference TRBV18 and TRBJ2-2): NAGVMQNPRHLVRRRGQEARLRCSPMKGHSHVYWYRQLPEEGLKFMVYLQKENIIDESGMPKERFSAEFPKEGPSILRIQQVVRGDSAAYFCASSERLAENTGELFFGEGSRLTVL.